These 21 T cell receptor beta chains came from one sample sequenced in a study of blood T cell repertoires in COVID-19. Assay used: immunoSEQ multiplex PCR; TCRdb lists only in-frame clones, some missing. Among around 250,000 clones listed, 80% to 90% were seen once. What was sequenced was peripheral blood. The source of these receptors is a man older than 75 with acute or convalescent COVID-19.

V and J are TRBV2 and TRBJ2-7; D may be TRBD2 (6 bases). V lost 6 bases and J lost 3, with 12 bases in between. CDR1 and CDR2 from the germline V gene are SNHLY and FYNNEI. The CDR3 has 13 residues. The CDR3 sequence is CASSLGGSYEQYF. CDR3 bases: TGTGCCAGCAGCCTGGGGGGAAGCTACGAGCAGTACTTC.

V usage is TRBV5-1 and J usage is TRBJ2-5; D might be TRBD2 (5 bases). Trimming cost V 4 bases and J 0 bases, with 16 bases left between them. The CDR3 is 16 residues long. CDR1 and CDR2 (germline): SGHRS, YFSETQ. The CDR3 nucleotides are TGCGCCAGCAGCCCGGGGTCCTTGGCTTACCAAGAGACCCAGTACTTC. This gives the protein CASSPGSLAYQETQYF.

V is TRBV27 and J is TRBJ2-7; D might be TRBD2 (6 bases). The germline gives CDR1 MNHEY, CDR2 SMNVEV (reference sequence). Trimming left V 5 bases short and J 4 bases short, with 18 bases between. The CDR3 consists of 15 residues. CDR3 sequence (DNA): TGTGCCAGCAGTCCAAGACTAGAAGGGTCATACGAGCAGTACTTC. It yields the protein CASSPRLEGSYEQYF.

The CDR3 sequence: CASSPEQSGRAKQYF. The CDR3 nucleotides read TGTGCCAGCAGCCCTGAACAGAGCGGGAGGGCCAAACAGTACTTC. V is TRBV13 and J is TRBJ2-7, with TRBD2 matching 10 bases. CDR1 PRHDT and CDR2 FYEKMQ come from the germline V gene (reference sequence). The CDR3 extends over 15 amino acids. V was clipped by 5 bases and J by 10 bases; unmatched bases: 14.

This sequence joins TRBV28 and TRBJ2-7; the D gene is possibly TRBD1 (5 bases). CDR1 and CDR2 (germline): MDHEN, SYDVKM. The germline V and J ends were trimmed by 5 bases and 0 bases, with 11 bases remaining between them. This CDR3 has 14 residues. The CDR3 coding sequence is TGTGCCAGCAGTCCAGCAGGGCGCTCCTACGAGCAGTACTTC. This encodes CASSPAGRSYEQYF.

This clone was counted a single time. The sample holds other DNA sequences that translate to the same CDR3. The chain joins TRBV18 to TRBJ2-1; TRBD2 agrees at 15 bases. The V gene end was trimmed by 0 bases and the J gene end by 8 bases; junction bases not matched to a gene: 2. CDR3 length: 16 amino acids. The germline gives CDR1 KGHSH, CDR2 LQKENI. The CDR3 loop reads CASSPPGLAGGHEQFF. In DNA form, the CDR3 reads TGTGCCAGCTCACCACCGGGACTAGCGGGAGGACATGAGCAGTTCTTC.

The chain carries TRBV7-9 and TRBJ1-1; D remains ambiguous. CDR1 is SEHNR and CDR2 is FQNEAQ in the germline V gene (reference sequence). With 4 bases removed from V and 0 bases from J, the gap between germline ends came to 15 bases. CDR3 size: 16 residues. The CDR3 protein is CASSSSFGLMNTEAFF. DNA for the CDR3: TGTGCCAGCAGCTCTTCCTTCGGACTGATGAACACTGAAGCTTTCTTT.

This clone has a single count. This chain's CDR3 is CASSYGQQETQYF. DNA of the CDR3: TGTGCCAGCAGCTACGGACAGCAAGAGACCCAGTACTTC. This chain links TRBV5-4 with TRBJ2-5, with D perhaps TRBD1 (6 bases). The germline CDR1 and CDR2 sequences are SGHNT and YYREEE (reference sequence). V was clipped by 3 bases and J by 2 bases, with 8 bases between them. The CDR3 sequence is 13 residues long. Complete variable domain (other parts from reference TRBV5-4 and TRBJ2-5): ETGVTQSPTHLIKTRGQQVTLRCSSQSGHNTVSWYQQALGQGPQFIFQYYREEENGRGNFPPRFSGLQFPNYSSELNVNALELDDSALYLCASSYGQQETQYFGPGTRLLVL.

V is TRBV6-5 and J is TRBJ1-6, with TRBD1 matching over 8 bases. This CDR3 region has 15 residues. Germline lookup yields CDR1 MNHEY and CDR2 SVGAGI. J lost 10 bases, V lost 7 bases, and 12 bases had no gene match. CDR3 bases: TGTGCCAGCACCTACGGACAGGGTTCAGTGTCACCCCTCCACTTT. This translates into CASTYGQGSVSPLHF.

This clone was counted only a few times. J is TRBJ1-2 and V is TRBV27; 9 bases align to TRBD1. J lost 6 bases, V lost 0 bases, and 2 bases had no gene match. CDR3 length equals 14 residues. Looked up from germline, CDR1 is MNHEY and CDR2 is SMNVEV (reference sequence). CDR3 bases: TGTGCCAGCAGTTTATCGGGGACAGGGAATGGCTACACCTTC. Its translation: CASSLSGTGNGYTF.

This chain links TRBV5-4 with TRBJ2-5, with 13 bases that match TRBD2. The CDR3 length is 17 residues. Germline V lookup: CDR1 SGHNT, CDR2 YYREEE (reference sequence). Trimming removed 2 bases from V and 1 base from J; junction bases left unmatched: 5. The CDR3 DNA is TGTGCCAGCAGCTTATGGACTAGCGGGAGCCCCCAAGAGACCCAGTACTTC. As protein: CASSLWTSGSPQETQYF.

This sequence joins TRBV9 and TRBJ2-2, with 7 bases that match TRBD1. The CDR3 consists of 15 residues. With V trimmed by 4 bases and J by 4 bases, 7 bases remained unmatched. Germline values: CDR1 SGDLS, CDR2 YYNGEE. Here the CDR3 DNA reads TGTGCCAGCAGCCTGGGACAGAGAAGCACCGGGGAGCTGTTTTTT. This gives the protein CASSLGQRSTGELFF. Looking up the rest from reference TRBV9 and TRBJ2-2 gives the full variable domain: DSGVTQTPKHLITATGQRVTLRCSPRSGDLSVYWYQQSLDQGLQFLIQYYNGEERAKGNILERFSAQQFPDLHSELNLSSLELGDSALYFCASSLGQRSTGELFFGEGSRLTVL.

For this clone: Other DNA sequences of this sample code for an identical CDR3. The gene calls are TRBV18 and TRBJ1-1; D is undetermined. The length of the CDR3 is 13 residues. Trimming removed 2 bases from V and 2 bases from J, with 6 bases in between. The germline gives CDR1 KGHSH, CDR2 LQKENI. Here the CDR3 reads CASSPAVNTEAFF. The CDR3 DNA follows: TGTGCCAGCTCACCAGCGGTCAACACTGAAGCTTTCTTT.

The CDR3: CASRREGPGDEQYF. In nucleotides, the CDR3 is TGTGCCAGCAGGCGGGAGGGGCCTGGCGACGAGCAGTACTTC. The V gene is TRBV6-5, the J gene TRBJ2-7; 9 nucleotides agree with TRBD2. CDR1 and CDR2 (germline): MNHEY, SVGAGI. Trimming cost V 6 bases and J 5 bases; bases outside gene matches: 8. The CDR3 has 14 residues.

This chain joins TRBV30 and TRBJ2-2, with D possibly matching TRBD2 (7 bases). CDR1 is GTSNPN, CDR2 SVGIG, per germline (reference sequence). V was cut by 1 base and J by 7 bases, with 22 bases left in between. The CDR3 runs 17 residues. The CDR3 sequence: CAWSEGMGGRDLGELFF. The CDR3 DNA is TGTGCCTGGAGTGAGGGGATGGGGGGGCGCGATCTCGGGGAGCTGTTTTTT.

This clone was found once. The J gene is TRBJ2-3, the V gene TRBV28; no reliable D call. Deletions cut 3 bases from V and 5 bases from J, with 9 bases between. Looked up from germline, CDR1 is MDHEN and CDR2 is SYDVKM. This CDR3 contains 13 residues. CDR3 region: CASSFFYRDTQYF. The CDR3 DNA reads TGTGCCAGCAGTTTCTTCTACCGAGATACGCAGTATTTT.

The chain recombines TRBV20-1 with TRBJ2-4, with a possible D match to TRBD1 (5 bases). Between the trimmed V and J ends, which lost 3 bases and 10 bases, there was a span of 13 bases. CDR3 length equals 12 residues. Germline loops: CDR1 DFQATT, CDR2 SNEGSKA (reference sequence). The CDR3 reads CSASQTASIQYF. The CDR3 DNA is TGCAGTGCTAGTCAGACAGCATCGATTCAGTACTTC.

The CDR3 here is CATSGSGTERTGELFF. CDR3 nucleotide sequence: TGTGCCACCAGTGGTAGCGGGACTGAACGCACCGGGGAGCTGTTTTTT. V usage is TRBV24-1 and J usage is TRBJ2-2; TRBD2 aligns across 8 bases. Losses at the gene ends were 5 bases for V and 4 bases for J; bases not matched to a gene: 8. CDR1 and CDR2 (germline): KGHDR, SFDVKD. CDR3 length: 16 residues.

V gene TRBV6-5 combines with J gene TRBJ1-2, with TRBD1 identical over 9 bases. The CDR3 covers 15 residues. Germline-derived CDR1 and CDR2 are MNHEY and SVGAGI. Germline trimming cut 6 bases from V and 8 bases from J; bases unmatched to any gene: 13. CDR3 sequence (DNA): TGTGCCAGCAGCGCTCGCAGGGACAGGGATGGAGGCTACACCTTC. It encodes CASSARRDRDGGYTF.

On this clone itself: The same CDR3 can be traced to other DNA sequences in this sample. J is TRBJ1-1 and V is TRBV5-1; TRBD1 matches at 7 bases. The CDR3 length is 14 residues. V shed 5 bases, J shed 1 base, and the junction held 5 bases outside the gene matches. In germline, CDR1 is SGHRS, CDR2 YFSETQ. Written as DNA, the CDR3 is TGCGCCAGCAGGGAGGGGGCGGGGAACACTGAAGCTTTCTTT. This gives the protein CASREGAGNTEAFF.

A few counts support this clone. The rearrangement uses TRBV18 and TRBJ2-2, with D unresolved. The CDR3 length is 16 residues. V was cut by 2 bases and J by 1 base, with 11 bases left in between. Looked up from germline, CDR1 is KGHSH and CDR2 is LQKENI. CDR3 coding DNA: TGTGCCAGCTCACCATTAACGCGAGGGAACACCGGGGAGCTGTTTTTT. This encodes CASSPLTRGNTGELFF. The variable domain in full, with the rest retrieved from reference TRBV18 and TRBJ2-2, is NAGVMQNPRHLVRRRGQEARLRCSPMKGHSHVYWYRQLPEEGLKFMVYLQKENIIDESGMPKERFSAEFPKEGPSILRIQQVVRGDSAAYFCASSPLTRGNTGELFFGEGSRLTVL.